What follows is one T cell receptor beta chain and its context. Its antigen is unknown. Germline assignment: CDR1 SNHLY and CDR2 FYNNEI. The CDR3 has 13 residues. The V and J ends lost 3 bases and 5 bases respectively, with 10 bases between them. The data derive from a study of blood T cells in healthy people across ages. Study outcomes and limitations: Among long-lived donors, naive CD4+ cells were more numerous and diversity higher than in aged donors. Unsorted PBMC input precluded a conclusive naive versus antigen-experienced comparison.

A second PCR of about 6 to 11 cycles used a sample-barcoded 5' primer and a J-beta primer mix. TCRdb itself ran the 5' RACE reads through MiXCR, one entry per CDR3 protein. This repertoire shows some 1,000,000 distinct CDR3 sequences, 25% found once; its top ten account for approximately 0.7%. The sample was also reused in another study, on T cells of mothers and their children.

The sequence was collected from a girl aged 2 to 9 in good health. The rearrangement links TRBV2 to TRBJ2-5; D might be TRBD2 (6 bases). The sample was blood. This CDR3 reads CASSDMGRETQYF. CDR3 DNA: TGTGCCAGCAGTGATATGGGGAGGGAGACCCAGTACTTC.